This T cell receptor beta chain was retrieved from a study of cytomegalovirus exposure and HLA in healthy donors. Study background: Per a later analysis, the roughly 670 first-cohort and 120 validation repertoires shared one platform. General observations from the study: First-cohort TCR clusters tended to co-occur in the 120 or so validation repertoires, a later analysis found.

The ends were cut back, 3 bases at V and 2 bases at J, with 11 bases in the middle. CDR1 and CDR2 (germline): LNHDA, SQIVND (reference sequence). The CDR3 totals 14 residues. TCRdb keeps only in-frame clones here, not all; method: immunoSEQ multiplex PCR. The sample lists 130,000 to 150,000 clones; roughly 89% were seen once. In regard to this clone: Its specificity is unknown.

Sequenced sample: PBMCs. The source is a man younger than 30 in good health and CMV-seropositive. J is TRBJ2-7 and V is TRBV19; a weak D match, TRBD2 (6 bases). The CDR3 nucleotides read TGTGCCAGTAGTATGGCAGGGAGGCCCTACGAGCAGTACTTC. This gives the protein CASSMAGRPYEQYF.